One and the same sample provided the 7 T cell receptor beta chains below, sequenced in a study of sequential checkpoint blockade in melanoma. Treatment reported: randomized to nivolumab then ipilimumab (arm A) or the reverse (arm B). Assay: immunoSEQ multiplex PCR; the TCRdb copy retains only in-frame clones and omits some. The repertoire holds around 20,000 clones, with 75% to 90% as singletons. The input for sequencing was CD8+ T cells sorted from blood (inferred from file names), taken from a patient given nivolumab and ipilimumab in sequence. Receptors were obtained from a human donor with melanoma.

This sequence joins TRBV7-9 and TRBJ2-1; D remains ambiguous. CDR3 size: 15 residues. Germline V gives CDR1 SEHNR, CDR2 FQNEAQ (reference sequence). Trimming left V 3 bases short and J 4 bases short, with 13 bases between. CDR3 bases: TGTGCCAGCAGCTTTTACTTCCTATCTTACAATGAGCAGTTCTTC. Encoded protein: CASSFYFLSYNEQFF.

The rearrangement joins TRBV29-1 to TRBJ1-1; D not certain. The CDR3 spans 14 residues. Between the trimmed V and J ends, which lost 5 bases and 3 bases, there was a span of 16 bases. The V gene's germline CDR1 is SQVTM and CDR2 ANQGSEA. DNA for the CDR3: TGCAGCGTTTGGTGGGGAGGAACTGACACTGAAGCTTTCTTT. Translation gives CSVWWGGTDTEAFF.

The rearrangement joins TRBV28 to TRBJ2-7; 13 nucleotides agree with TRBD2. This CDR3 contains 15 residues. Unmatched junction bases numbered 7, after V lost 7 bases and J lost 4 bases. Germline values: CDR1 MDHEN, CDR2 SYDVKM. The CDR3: CASTFGLAGAYEQYF. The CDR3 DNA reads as TGTGCCAGCACCTTTGGACTAGCGGGAGCATACGAGCAGTACTTC.

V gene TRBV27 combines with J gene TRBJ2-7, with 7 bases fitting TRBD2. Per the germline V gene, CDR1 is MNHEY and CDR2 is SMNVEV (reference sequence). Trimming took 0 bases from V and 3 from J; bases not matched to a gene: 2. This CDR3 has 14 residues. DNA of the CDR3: TGTGCCAGCAGTTTATCGGGCGGGAGCTACGAGCAGTACTTC. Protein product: CASSLSGGSYEQYF.

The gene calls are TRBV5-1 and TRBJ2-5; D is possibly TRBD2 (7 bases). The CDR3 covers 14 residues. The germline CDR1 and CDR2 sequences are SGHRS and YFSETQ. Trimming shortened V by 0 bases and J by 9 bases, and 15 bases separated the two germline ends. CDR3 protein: CASSLVGGPGAQYF. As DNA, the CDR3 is TGCGCCAGCAGCTTGGTGGGGGGGCCAGGGGCCCAGTACTTC.

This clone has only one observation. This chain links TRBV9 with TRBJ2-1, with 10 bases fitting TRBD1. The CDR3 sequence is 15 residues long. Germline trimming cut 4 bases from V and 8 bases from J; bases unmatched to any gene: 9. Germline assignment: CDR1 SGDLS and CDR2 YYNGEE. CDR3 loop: CASSFHGTGVDEQFF. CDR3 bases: TGTGCCAGCAGCTTTCATGGGACAGGGGTGGATGAGCAGTTCTTC.

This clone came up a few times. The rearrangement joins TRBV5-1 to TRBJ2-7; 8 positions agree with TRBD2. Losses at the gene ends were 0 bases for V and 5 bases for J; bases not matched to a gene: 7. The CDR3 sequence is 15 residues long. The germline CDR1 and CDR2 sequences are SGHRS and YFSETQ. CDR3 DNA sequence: TGCGCCAGCAGCTTGGAGGTAGCGGGATATGACGAGCAGTACTTC. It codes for CASSLEVAGYDEQYF.